Below are 27 T cell receptor beta chains sequenced from a single sample in a study of cytomegalovirus exposure and HLA in healthy donors. Measured with immunoSEQ multiplex PCR; TCRdb has only the in-frame clones, and not every one. The sample includes about 130,000 clones, roughly 95% of them seen just once. Sequencing input: PBMCs. The origin of the receptors is a man aged 18-30 years in good health and CMV-seronegative.

The chain combines TRBV5-1 with TRBJ2-2; D not certain. Germline V lookup: CDR1 SGHRS, CDR2 YFSETQ. The CDR3 contains 12 residues. With 4 bases removed from V and 6 bases from J, the gap between germline ends came to 7 bases. The CDR3 DNA reads as TGCGCCAGCAGCCCCCCCTCCGGGGAGCTGTTTTTT. Translating it yields CASSPPSGELFF.

The chain recombines TRBV28 with TRBJ2-5; 7 nucleotides agree with TRBD1. Germline-derived CDR1 and CDR2 are MDHEN and SYDVKM. The CDR3 totals 15 residues. Trimming at V came to 7 bases and at J to 5 bases, leaving 13 bases not matched to a gene. The CDR3 DNA reads as TGTGCCAGCACTCTGACAGGGAGTAGGAGGGAGACCCAGTACTTC. Amino acids: CASTLTGSRRETQYF.

V gene TRBV30 combines with J gene TRBJ1-5, with D perhaps TRBD1 (6 bases). V dropped 0 bases and J dropped 4 bases, with 10 bases sitting between them. Germline V gives CDR1 GTSNPN, CDR2 SVGIG (reference sequence). CDR3 length: 14 residues. In DNA form, the CDR3 reads TGTGCCTGGAGTGTACTCAGGGGAAATCAGCCCCAGCATTTT. Amino acid sequence: CAWSVLRGNQPQHF.

The rearrangement joins TRBV2 to TRBJ1-2; TRBD1 might be the D (5 bases). Germline V gene data show CDR1 as SNHLY and CDR2 as FYNNEI. CDR3 length: 14 residues. With 0 bases removed from V and 8 bases from J, the gap between germline ends came to 13 bases. The CDR3 here is CASSEAGDVEGYTF. CDR3 DNA: TGTGCCAGCAGTGAAGCAGGGGATGTAGAGGGCTACACCTTC.

This clone appeared a single time. The chain is built from TRBV28 and TRBJ1-2; tentative D call: TRBD1 (6 bases). CDR1 is MDHEN and CDR2 is SYDVKM in the germline V gene. The CDR3 is made up of 16 amino acids. V was cut by 6 bases and J by 1 base, with 18 bases left in between. The CDR3 sequence: CASSQTGQNFNYGYTF. DNA of the CDR3: TGTGCCAGCAGCCAGACGGGACAAAATTTTAACTATGGCTACACCTTC.

This chain links TRBV19 with TRBJ1-2, with D maybe TRBD1 (5 bases). Deletions cut 6 bases from V and 4 bases from J, with 15 bases between. The V gene's germline CDR1 is LNHDA and CDR2 SQIVND (reference sequence). The CDR3 sequence is 14 residues long. CDR3 bases: TGTGCCAGTAGAGATGGCAGGGTATTCTATGGCTACACCTTC. Encoded protein: CASRDGRVFYGYTF.

The chain couples TRBV5-1 to TRBJ2-7; 7 nucleotides line up with TRBD1. V lost 3 bases to trimming and J lost 3 bases; unmatched junction nucleotides: 6. The CDR3 contains 14 residues. Germline CDR1 reads SGHRS; CDR2 reads YFSETQ. CDR3 coding DNA: TGCGCCAGCAGCTCCGGGACAGAGGTCTACGAGCAGTACTTC. It is translated as CASSSGTEVYEQYF.

The chain's CDR3 is CASSMVSGTDTQYF. The CDR3 DNA is TGTGCCAGTAGTATGGTGAGTGGCACAGATACGCAGTATTTT. This chain links TRBV19 with TRBJ2-3; no clear D gene. This CDR3 has 14 amino acids. The V end was cut by 3 bases, the J end by 1 base, with 8 bases between. CDR1 LNHDA and CDR2 SQIVND come from the germline V gene (reference sequence).

The V and J genes are TRBV27 and TRBJ2-7, with D uncertain. The CDR3 sequence is 15 residues long. CDR1 is MNHEY and CDR2 is SMNVEV in the germline V gene (reference sequence). With 2 bases removed from V and 1 base from J, the gap between germline ends came to 12 bases. The CDR3 sequence is CASSLGQVSSYEQYF. CDR3 nucleotides: TGTGCCAGCAGTTTAGGGCAGGTGTCTTCCTACGAGCAGTACTTC.

This clone was seen only once. The CDR3 region is CASSQDWGLSYRDEQFF. The CDR3 DNA reads as TGCGCCAGCAGCCAAGATTGGGGCCTCAGTTACAGAGATGAGCAGTTCTTC. The chain employs TRBV4-3 and TRBJ2-1; tentative D call: TRBD1 (5 bases). From germline, CDR1 is LGHNA and CDR2 YSLEER. V lost 0 bases, J lost 8 bases, and 20 bases lay in between. CDR3 length: 17 residues.

The chain is built from TRBV30 and TRBJ2-2; TRBD1 matches 7 bases. CDR1 is GTSNPN, CDR2 SVGIG, per germline (reference sequence). The CDR3 spans 15 residues. With V trimmed by 1 base and J by 8 bases, 10 bases remained unmatched. The CDR3 is CAWSGTRARGGELFF. CDR3 sequence (DNA): TGTGCCTGGAGTGGAACGCGGGCCAGGGGGGGGGAGCTGTTTTTT.

This clone has just one count. V gene TRBV5-5 combines with J gene TRBJ2-1; no definite D call. This CDR3 has 13 residues. V was clipped by 1 base and J by 4 bases, with 6 bases between them. Germline V gene lookup returns CDR1 SGHKS and CDR2 YYEKEE (reference sequence). The CDR3: CASSLTDYNEQFF. The DNA of the CDR3 is TGTGCCAGCAGCTTGACAGATTACAATGAGCAGTTCTTC.

The CDR3 spells CASSLPSMNTEAFF. The CDR3 bases are TGTGCCAGCAGTTTACCCAGTATGAACACTGAAGCTTTCTTT. The chain joins TRBV28 to TRBJ1-1; D not resolved. This CDR3 spans 14 amino acids. CDR1 and CDR2 from the germline V gene are MDHEN and SYDVKM. V lost 2 bases and J lost 0, with 7 bases in between.

The chain uses TRBV4-3 and TRBJ1-2; D gene ambiguous. Trimming cost V 4 bases and J 3 bases, with 9 bases left between them. CDR1 is LGHNA and CDR2 is YSLEER in the germline V gene. The CDR3 runs to 13 residues. The DNA for the CDR3 is TGCGCCAGCAGCCCCGCCGGGGACTATGGCTACACCTTC. Its translation is CASSPAGDYGYTF.

The genes are TRBV6-5 and TRBJ1-2, with D unresolved. The germline CDR1 and CDR2 sequences are MNHEY and SVGAGI. This CDR3 region has 13 residues. The V and J ends lost 6 bases and 8 bases respectively, with 16 bases between them. The CDR3 sequence is CASRPEGAGGYTF. In nucleotides, the CDR3 is TGTGCCAGCAGGCCAGAGGGAGCGGGAGGCTACACCTTC.

V usage is TRBV18 and J usage is TRBJ1-3; D not resolved. The germline V gene encodes CDR1 KGHSH and CDR2 LQKENI. V was shortened by 2 bases and J by 2 bases, with 13 bases between the two germline ends. The CDR3 extends over 16 amino acids. CDR3 sequence: CASSPNLAGAGNTIYF. Written as DNA, the CDR3 is TGTGCCAGCTCACCAAATCTTGCGGGAGCTGGAAACACCATATATTTT.

V usage is TRBV4-2 and J usage is TRBJ1-2; 12 bases align to TRBD1. V lost 5 bases to trimming and J lost 5 bases; unmatched junction nucleotides: 9. The CDR3 totals 16 residues. Germline values: CDR1 LGHNA, CDR2 YNFKEQ. The CDR3 DNA is TGTGCCAGCAGCAGACGGGACAGGGGGCGGGGGTATGGCTACACCTTC. This translates into CASSRRDRGRGYGYTF.

This clone has a single count. The chain employs TRBV11-3 and TRBJ2-3, with TRBD1 identical over 9 bases. From germline, CDR1 is SGHNT and CDR2 YENEEA. Trimming at V came to 5 bases and at J to 6 bases, leaving 9 bases not matched to a gene. The CDR3 contains 15 residues. CDR3 loop: CASSASGTGWDTQYF. The CDR3 DNA follows: TGTGCCAGCAGCGCCTCCGGGACAGGGTGGGATACGCAGTATTTT.

The chain uses TRBV6-5 and TRBJ2-1, with 11 bases that match TRBD2. Germline V gives CDR1 MNHEY, CDR2 SVGAGI. The CDR3 is 15 residues long. Germline trimming cut 6 bases from V and 3 bases from J; bases unmatched to any gene: 4. CDR3 in DNA: TGTGCCAGCAGAACCGGGACTAGCGGCTACAATGAGCAGTTCTTC. Residues: CASRTGTSGYNEQFF.

The chain couples TRBV9 to TRBJ2-1; 11 nucleotides line up with TRBD2. The trim removed 0 bases at V and 4 bases at J, leaving 9 bases unmatched. Germline V gene lookup returns CDR1 SGDLS and CDR2 YYNGEE. There are 18 residues in the CDR3. DNA of the CDR3: TGTGCCAGCAGCGTAGCGACACCGACTAGCGGGGCTTACAATGAGCAGTTCTTC. This translates into CASSVATPTSGAYNEQFF.

The J gene is TRBJ1-1, the V gene TRBV7-8; D remains ambiguous. Germline CDR1 and CDR2: SGHVS and FQNEAQ. Trimming took 2 bases from V and 1 from J, leaving 5 bases between them. The CDR3 is 13 residues long. The CDR3 region is CASSLSWNTEAFF. The CDR3 nucleotides are TGTGCCAGCAGCTTAAGCTGGAACACTGAAGCTTTCTTT.

V usage is TRBV10-3 and J usage is TRBJ2-7; 10 bases match TRBD1. CDR3 length: 15 amino acids. The germline gives CDR1 ENHRY, CDR2 SYGVKD. Trimming at V came to 3 bases and at J to 3 bases, leaving 5 bases not matched to a gene. The CDR3 region is CAISDSGTGDYEQYF. The CDR3 DNA follows: TGTGCCATCAGTGACTCCGGGACAGGGGACTACGAGCAGTACTTC.

The chain joins TRBV11-2 to TRBJ2-7; tentatively, D is TRBD2 (5 bases). With 4 bases removed from V and 2 bases from J, the gap between germline ends came to 27 bases. The length of the CDR3 is 19 residues. The germline V gene encodes CDR1 SGHAT and CDR2 FQNNGV. The CDR3 DNA is TGTGCCAGCAGCTCCACGGGGTCATCCCCGACAAGGGTTACCTACGAGCAGTACTTC. This sequence encodes CASSSTGSSPTRVTYEQYF.

V is TRBV7-9 and J is TRBJ1-5; no firm D call. V lost 5 bases, J lost 7 bases, and 15 bases lay in between. This CDR3 contains 14 residues. Germline V gene lookup returns CDR1 SEHNR and CDR2 FQNEAQ (reference sequence). The CDR3 nucleotides are TGTGCCAGCAGCCCCCCCGGAGCGAAACAGCCCCAGCATTTT. This codes for CASSPPGAKQPQHF.

This chain links TRBV7-9 with TRBJ2-3, with TRBD2 matching over 10 bases. The CDR3 is 17 amino acids. V gave up 5 bases and J gave up 5 bases; unmatched junction bases: 13. CDR1 is SEHNR and CDR2 is FQNEAQ in the germline V gene (reference sequence). The CDR3 loop is CASSLPPPVAGGDTQYF. For the CDR3, the DNA is TGTGCCAGCAGCCTACCCCCCCCGGTAGCGGGAGGAGATACGCAGTATTTT.

The chain couples TRBV9 to TRBJ2-3; possibly TRBD2 for D (5 bases). CDR3 length equals 14 residues. V was shortened by 3 bases and J by 3 bases, with 11 bases between the two germline ends. Germline V CDR1 and CDR2: SGDLS, YYNGEE. The CDR3 DNA follows: TGTGCCAGCAGCGGCGGGCCCAGGACAGATACGCAGTATTTT. It translates to CASSGGPRTDTQYF.

The chain uses TRBV9 and TRBJ2-3; the D is unclear. The CDR3 has 13 residues. Trimming shortened V by 1 base and J by 10 bases, and 13 bases separated the two germline ends. Germline V gene lookup returns CDR1 SGDLS and CDR2 YYNGEE. The DNA of the CDR3 is TGTGCCAGCAGCGTACGGCTAGATGAGTCGCAGTATTTT. This sequence encodes CASSVRLDESQYF.